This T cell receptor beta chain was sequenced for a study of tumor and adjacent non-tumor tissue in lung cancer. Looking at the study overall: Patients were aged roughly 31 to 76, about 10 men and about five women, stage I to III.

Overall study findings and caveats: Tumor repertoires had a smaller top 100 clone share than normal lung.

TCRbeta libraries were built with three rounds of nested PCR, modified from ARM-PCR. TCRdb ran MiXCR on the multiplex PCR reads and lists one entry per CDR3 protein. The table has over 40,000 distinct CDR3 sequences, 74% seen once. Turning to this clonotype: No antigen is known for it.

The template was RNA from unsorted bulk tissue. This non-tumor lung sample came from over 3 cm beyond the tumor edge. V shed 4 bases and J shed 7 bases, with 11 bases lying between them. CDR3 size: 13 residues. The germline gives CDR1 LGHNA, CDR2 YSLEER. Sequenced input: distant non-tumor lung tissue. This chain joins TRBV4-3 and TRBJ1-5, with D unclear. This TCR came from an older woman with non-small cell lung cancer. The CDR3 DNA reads TGCGCCAGCAGCCTGTCTCGGATACAGCCCCAGCATTTT. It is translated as CASSLSRIQPQHF.